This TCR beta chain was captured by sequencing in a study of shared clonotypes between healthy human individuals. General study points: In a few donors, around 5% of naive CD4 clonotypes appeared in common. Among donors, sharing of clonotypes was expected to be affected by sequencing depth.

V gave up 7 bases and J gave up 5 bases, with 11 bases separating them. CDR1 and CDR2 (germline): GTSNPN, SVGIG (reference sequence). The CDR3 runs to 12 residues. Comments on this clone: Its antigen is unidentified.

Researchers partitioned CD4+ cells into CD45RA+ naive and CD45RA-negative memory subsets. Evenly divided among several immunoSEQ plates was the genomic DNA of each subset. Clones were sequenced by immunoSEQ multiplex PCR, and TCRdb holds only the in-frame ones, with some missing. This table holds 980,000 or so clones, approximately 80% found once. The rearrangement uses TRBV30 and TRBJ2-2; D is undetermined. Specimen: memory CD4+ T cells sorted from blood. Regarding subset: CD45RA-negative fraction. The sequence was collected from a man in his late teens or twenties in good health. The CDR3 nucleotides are TGTGCCTTAAAGGCCGATACCGGGGAGCTGTTTTTT. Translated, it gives CALKADTGELFF.